A selection of T cell receptor beta chains follows, all from one sample in a study of OX40 agonist ivuxolimab in advanced cancers. Assay used: immunoSEQ multiplex PCR; TCRdb lists only in-frame clones, some missing. The sample lists around 84,000 clones, 84% seen once, with less than 9.5% in the top ten. The sample was CD4+ or CD8+ T cells sorted from blood, taken in a trial of the OX40 agonist ivuxolimab. All receptors come from an adult with an advanced solid tumor such as melanoma, head and neck, liver or kidney cancer. The CDR3 runs from the conserved cysteine through the conserved F or W. A D gene is named only where the DNA matches it firmly. Part of the rows lack a size; the others show once, few, many or a class for expanded clones.

clone size	D gene	J gene	V gene	CDR3 protein	CDR3 DNA
.	.	TRBJ2-7	TRBV19	CASSRALAGQNSYEQYF	TGTGCCAGTAGTAGGGCTTTGGCGGGGCAGAACTCCTACGAGCAGTACTTC
.	TRBD1	TRBJ2-5	TRBV7-8	CASSLGRGQGETQYF	TGTGCCAGCAGCTTAGGACGGGGACAGGGTGAGACCCAGTACTTC
.	.	TRBJ1-2	TRBV18	CASSLSHGSNYGYTF	TGTGCCAGCTCACTCAGTCACGGATCTAACTATGGCTACACCTTC
few	.	TRBJ1-4	TRBV6-5	CASSFRSPTTNEKLFF	TGTGCCAGCAGTTTCCGATCACCAACAACTAATGAAAAACTGTTTTTT
.	.	TRBJ2-7	TRBV5-1	CASRIQVTDEQYF	TGCGCCAGCAGAATACAGGTAACAGACGAGCAGTACTTC
.	.	TRBJ2-7	TRBV6-5	CASSYSGGGSYEQYF	TGTGCCAGCAGCTACTCGGGCGGTGGCTCCTACGAGCAGTACTTC
.	TRBD1	TRBJ1-2	TRBV19	CASSNPGQLNYGYTF	TGTGCCAGTAGTAACCCGGGACAGCTTAACTATGGCTACACCTTC
few	.	TRBJ2-2	TRBV4-1	CASSPPSGGNTGELFF	TGCGCCAGCAGCCCGCCGTCGGGCGGGAACACCGGGGAGCTGTTTTTT
.	TRBD2	TRBJ2-3	TRBV12-5	CASGLATLAGGTDTQYF	TGTGCTAGTGGTTTGGCAACCTTAGCGGGGGGCACAGATACGCAGTATTTT
.	.	TRBJ1-6	TRBV18	CASSPPGRDNSPLHF	TGTGCCAGCTCACCCCCGGGCAGGGACAATTCACCCCTCCACTTT
.	TRBD1	TRBJ2-1	TRBV9	CASSVNRGVVDEQFF	TGTGCCAGCAGCGTGAACAGGGGTGTAGTGGATGAGCAGTTCTTC
.	.	TRBJ1-1	TRBV30	CAWKFAGEGAEAFF	TGTGCCTGGAAGTTCGCGGGGGAGGGAGCTGAAGCTTTCTTT
once	.	TRBJ1-2	TRBV25-1	CASKSSFPGFEGYGYTF	TGTGCCAGCAAAAGCTCTTTCCCAGGGTTTGAAGGATATGGCTACACCTTC
once	TRBD1	TRBJ1-1	TRBV5-4	CASSPTGGRNTEAFF	TGTGCCAGCAGCCCAACAGGGGGCAGGAACACTGAAGCTTTCTTT
.	TRBD1	TRBJ1-2	TRBV10-3	CAISGGQAYGYTF	TGTGCCATCAGTGGAGGACAGGCATATGGCTACACCTTC
.	.	TRBJ2-3	TRBV7-3	CASSFSQTDTQYF	TGTGCCAGCAGCTTCTCCCAGACAGATACGCAGTATTTT
.	.	TRBJ2-7	TRBV11-2	CASSPGAVSSYEQYF	TGTGCCAGCAGCCCAGGGGCGGTGAGCTCCTACGAGCAGTACTTC
few	.	TRBJ1-2	TRBV7-2	CASSLGPDRSYGYTF	TGTGCCAGCAGCTTAGGACCTGACAGGAGCTATGGCTACACCTTC
.	TRBD1	TRBJ2-3	TRBV5-6	CASRGQGADTQYF	TGTGCCAGCAGGGGACAGGGAGCAGATACGCAGTATTTT
.	TRBD1	TRBJ1-4	TRBV10-3	CAISETVRGRGEKLFF	TGTGCCATCAGTGAGACGGTCAGGGGGCGAGGTGAAAAACTGTTTTTT
.	.	TRBJ2-7	TRBV6-5	CASSYSRDEQYF	TGTGCCAGCAGTTACTCTAGGGACGAGCAGTACTTC
.	.	TRBJ1-2	TRBV4-1	CASSQKVVGPGGYTF	TGCGCCAGCAGCCAAAAGGTTGTGGGGCCTGGTGGCTACACCTTC
.	.	TRBJ2-3	TRBV19	CASSMNLVGDTQYF	TGTGCCAGTAGTATGAACTTAGTAGGAGATACGCAGTATTTT
.	.	TRBJ1-6	TRBV25-1	CASRGLNNNSPLHF	TGTGCCAGCAGAGGACTCAACAATAATTCACCCCTCCACTTT
.	.	TRBJ1-4	TRBV7-9	CASRGREKLFF	TGTGCCAGCAGGGGCCGGGAAAAACTGTTTTTT
.	.	TRBJ1-1	TRBV18	CASSPLTFNTEAFF	TGTGCCAGCTCACCATTAACGTTCAACACTGAAGCTTTCTTT
.	.	TRBJ2-5	TRBV10-3	CAISESMVLETQYF	TGTGCCATCAGTGAGTCGATGGTATTGGAGACCCAGTACTTC
.	.	TRBJ2-1	TRBV15	CATSEASYNEQFF	TGTGCCACCAGCGAGGCTTCCTACAATGAGCAGTTCTTC
.	.	TRBJ2-5	TRBV6-5	CATTSWGWETQYF	TGTGCCACCACCTCGTGGGGGTGGGAGACCCAGTACTTC
.	TRBD1	TRBJ1-1	TRBV5-1	CASFPGTGLNTEAFF	TGCGCCAGCTTTCCCGGGACAGGGTTGAACACTGAAGCTTTCTTT
few	.	TRBJ1-4	TRBV7-9	CASSLGAKLFF	TGTGCCAGCAGCTTAGGAGCAAAACTGTTTTTT
.	.	TRBJ2-7	TRBV9	CASSVGGSEQYF	TGTGCCAGCAGCGTAGGGGGAAGCGAGCAGTACTTC
.	.	TRBJ1-1	TRBV11-3	CASSFSFPNTEAFF	TGTGCCAGCAGCTTTTCTTTTCCGAACACTGAAGCTTTCTTT
once	TRBD1	TRBJ2-2	TRBV2	CASRVQGGTGELFF	TGTGCCAGCAGGGTACAGGGGGGCACCGGGGAGCTGTTTTTT
.	TRBD2	TRBJ2-1	TRBV6-5	CASSLGSGRAGEQFF	TGTGCCAGCAGTTTGGGTAGCGGGAGGGCCGGTGAGCAGTTCTTC
.	.	TRBJ1-2	TRBV5-4	CASSFGTGLKNYGYTF	TGTGCCAGCAGCTTCGGCACAGGGTTGAAGAACTATGGCTACACCTTC
.	.	TRBJ2-3	TRBV7-9	CASSFGTRTDTQYF	TGTGCCAGCAGCTTTGGGACCCGCACAGATACGCAGTATTTT
.	TRBD2	TRBJ2-1	TRBV19	CASSPRGAGGEKEQFF	TGTGCCAGTAGTCCCCGGGGAGCGGGAGGGGAAAAGGAGCAGTTCTTC
.	.	TRBJ1-2	TRBV7-8	CASSLDHNYGYTF	TGTGCCAGCAGCTTAGACCATAACTATGGCTACACCTTC
.	TRBD1	TRBJ1-6	TRBV7-9	CASSLGTGETPLHF	TGTGCCAGCAGCTTAGGGACAGGGGAGACACCCCTCCACTTT
.	.	TRBJ1-3	TRBV18	CASSPRGASSGNTIYF	TGTGCCAGCTCACCAAGAGGGGCGAGCTCTGGAAACACCATATATTTT
.	TRBD1	TRBJ2-2	TRBV29-1	CSVRDRSGELFF	TGCAGCGTGAGGGACAGGTCCGGGGAGCTGTTTTTT